These 2 T cell receptor beta chains were all obtained from the same sample, sequenced in a study of human T cells and chemical hapten exposure. Noted time point: patch test 3, about 24 weeks after DPC sensitization. Treatment noted: therapeutic diphenylcyclopropenone sensitization with weekly scalp DPC. Via MiXCR, TCRdb re-called the RACE reads, giving one row per CDR3 protein. Of about 84,000 distinct CDR3 sequences in the sample, 10% to 13% were seen once. The sequenced sample was whole blood, obtained in connection with sensitization to the hapten diphenylcyclopropenone (DPC). The receptors were gathered from a woman aged 45-59 years with alopecia areata. Some clones in this sample may be carry-over from other donors' samples.

This clonotype was recorded only once. A clone one base away is much larger, so this may be a read error. This rearrangement joins TRBV7-2 to TRBJ1-6; the D gene is possibly TRBD1 (5 bases). The CDR3 is 15 amino acids. In germline, CDR1 is SGHTA, CDR2 FQGNSA. V gave up 5 bases and J gave up 7 bases, with 15 bases separating them. CDR3 amino acids: CASSVSPRENSPLHF. Here the CDR3 DNA reads TGTGCCAGCAGCGTAAGCCCCAGGGAAAATTCACCCCTCCACTTT.

Comment on this clonotype: A read error may be the cause here, since a much bigger clone is one base away. The CDR3 does not end in the conserved phenylalanine or tryptophan, so this is likely a read error. The rearrangement uses TRBV5-1 and TRBJ2-1; tentative D call: TRBD1 (6 bases). From germline, CDR1 is SGHRS and CDR2 YFSETQ. The V end was cut by 0 bases, the J end by 8 bases, with 15 bases between. The CDR3 spans 15 residues. The chain's CDR3 is CASSLGTDPSDEQFL. As DNA, the CDR3 is TGCGCCAGCAGCTTGGGGACAGATCCAAGCGATGAGCAGTTCCTC.